These 27 T cell receptor beta chains came from one sample sequenced in a study of cytomegalovirus exposure and HLA in healthy donors. PCR used 60 Vbeta primers and 13 Jbeta primers. Assay: immunoSEQ multiplex PCR; the TCRdb copy retains only in-frame clones and omits some. The sample carries about 140,000 clones, 70% to 85% recorded once. Material for sequencing was PBMCs. The receptors were sampled from a woman aged 60-75 years in good health and CMV-seropositive.

Points on this clone: The junction shows a germline mismatch at one end, possibly a read error. This chain links TRBV7-2 with TRBJ2-7; D perhaps matches TRBD2 (7 bases). The germline V gene has CDR1 SGHTA and CDR2 FQGNSA. This CDR3 spans 14 amino acids. The CDR3 region has the DNA TGTGCCAGCACCTTAGGGGGGGGATTGGGCGAGCAGTACTTC. Amino acids: CASTLGGGLGEQYF.

In regard to this clone: This specimen includes other DNA sequences encoding the same CDR3. The V and J genes are TRBV7-9 and TRBJ1-2; tentative D call: TRBD1 (5 bases). The germline V and J ends were trimmed by 6 bases and 4 bases, with 15 bases remaining between them. The V gene's germline CDR1 is SEHNR and CDR2 FQNEAQ (reference sequence). The CDR3 is 14 residues long. CDR3 bases: TGTGCCAGCAGTGTTTCGACAGTCTTCTATGGCTACACCTTC. Protein sequence: CASSVSTVFYGYTF.

The CDR3 nucleotides are TGTGCCAGCAGTCCTAAGCGGACCCTTACCTACGAGCAGTACTTC. Its translation is CASSPKRTLTYEQYF. This chain joins TRBV7-2 and TRBJ2-7; possible D gene TRBD2, 5 bases. The CDR3 spans 15 residues. Trimming took off 6 bases at V and 2 bases at J, with 17 bases between the two ends. Germline V gene data show CDR1 as SGHTA and CDR2 as FQGNSA.

Here the CDR3 reads CASSQADRGPNTEAFF. The CDR3 DNA follows: TGTGCCAGCAGCCAAGCCGACAGGGGACCTAACACTGAAGCTTTCTTT. The chain joins TRBV14 to TRBJ1-1; 8 bases agree with TRBD1. CDR1 SGHDN and CDR2 FVKESK come from the germline V gene. J lost 2 bases, V lost 1 base, and 6 bases had no gene match. This CDR3 is 16 amino acids long.

This chain joins TRBV2 and TRBJ2-5; perhaps TRBD2 as D (6 bases). V was clipped by 5 bases and J by 5 bases, with 15 bases between them. The CDR3 extends over 14 amino acids. Germline V gene data show CDR1 as SNHLY and CDR2 as FYNNEI. CDR3 protein: CASSNPGVVETQYF. CDR3 DNA: TGTGCCAGCAGTAATCCGGGAGTCGTTGAGACCCAGTACTTC. Using reference TRBV2 and TRBJ2-5 for the parts outside the CDR3, the full variable domain is EPEVTQTPSHQVTQMGQEVILRCVPISNHLYFYWYRQILGQKVEFLVSFYNNEISEKSEIFDDQFSVERPDGSNFTLKIRSTKLEDSAMYFCASSNPGVVETQYFGPGTRLLVL.

The chain couples TRBV4-3 to TRBJ2-5; 9 positions match TRBD1. The CDR3 runs to 14 residues. Losses at the gene ends were 1 base for V and 11 bases for J; bases not matched to a gene: 8. CDR1 LGHNA and CDR2 YSLEER come from the germline V gene. The CDR3 DNA is TGCGCCAGCAGCCAAGGGACAGGGGCTTTTGGGCAGTACTTC. Its translation: CASSQGTGAFGQYF.

This chain joins TRBV28 and TRBJ1-2; D is unresolved. V lost 1 base to trimming and J lost 2 bases, with 8 bases between them. CDR1 is MDHEN and CDR2 is SYDVKM in the germline V gene. This CDR3 contains 14 residues. As DNA, the CDR3 is TGTGCCAGCAGTTTATTGCGGGTGAACTATGGCTACACCTTC. Its translation is CASSLLRVNYGYTF.

The gene calls are TRBV10-3 and TRBJ2-3; TRBD2 agrees at 9 bases. Trimming removed 10 bases from V and 3 bases from J; junction bases left unmatched: 5. Germline CDR1 and CDR2: ENHRY and SYGVKD. The CDR3 is made up of 13 amino acids. The CDR3 here is CATETSGTDTQYF. In DNA, the CDR3 is TGTGCCACCGAGACTAGCGGAACAGATACGCAGTATTTT.

Remarks on this clone: Because it lacks the conserved phenylalanine or tryptophan at the end, this CDR3 is likely a read error. The rearrangement uses TRBV7-8 and TRBJ1-2; 7 nucleotides agree with TRBD1. Per the germline V gene, CDR1 is SGHVS and CDR2 is FQNEAQ. V lost 2 bases to trimming and J lost 0 bases; unmatched junction nucleotides: 12. The CDR3 runs to 18 residues. This CDR3 reads CASSLSRQGDSANYGYTS. The CDR3 region has the DNA TGTGCCAGCAGCTTATCCCGCCAGGGGGATTCAGCTAACTATGGCTACACCTCC.

The J gene is TRBJ1-1, the V gene TRBV2; the D is unclear. Germline CDR1 reads SNHLY; CDR2 reads FYNNEI. The V gene lost 7 bases and the J gene lost 1 base, with 10 bases spanning the gap. This CDR3 has 13 residues. CDR3 nucleotide sequence: TGTGCCAGCATTATCGTGAGGAACACTGAAGCTTTCTTT. Translating gives CASIIVRNTEAFF.

The chain has TRBV7-2 and TRBJ1-4; no clear D. This CDR3 has 13 residues. Germline values: CDR1 SGHTA, CDR2 FQGNSA. Trimming removed 0 bases at V and 7 bases at J, with 6 bases between. The CDR3 region has the DNA TGTGCCAGCAGCTTAGCGGCGGGTGAAAAACTGTTTTTT. It specifies CASSLAAGEKLFF.

The chain links TRBV7-6 to TRBJ2-1; 14 bases agree with TRBD2. This CDR3 region has 16 residues. Unmatched junction bases numbered 9, after V lost 5 bases and J lost 9 bases. Looked up from germline, CDR1 is SGHVS and CDR2 is FNYEAQ. The CDR3 bases are TGTGCCAGCAGCATGGGACTAGCGGGAGTGGCTGTTGAGCAGTTCTTC. This gives the protein CASSMGLAGVAVEQFF.

The rearrangement links TRBV5-6 to TRBJ2-7; TRBD2 matches at 10 bases. The CDR3 runs to 15 residues. Losses at the gene ends were 4 bases for V and 4 bases for J; bases not matched to a gene: 8. Germline CDR1 SGHDT, CDR2 YYEEEE. The CDR3 DNA follows: TGTGCCAGCAGCCTCTCTAGCGGGAGCTTGTACGAGCAGTACTTC. Translating it yields CASSLSSGSLYEQYF.

This clone was counted once. CDR3 DNA: TGCGCCAGCAGCTTGCGCCAGGGGGCGTATTATCAAGAGACCCAGTACTTC. Translation: CASSLRQGAYYQETQYF. V is TRBV5-1 and J is TRBJ2-5, with 8 bases that match TRBD1. The J segment lost 2 bases and the V segment lost 1 base, leaving 10 bases of the junction unmatched. The CDR3 loop spans 17 amino acids. Germline CDR1 reads SGHRS; CDR2 reads YFSETQ.

This clone was detected only a few times. The chain is built from TRBV29-1 and TRBJ1-5, with D possibly TRBD1 on 6 matching bases. The germline V gene encodes CDR1 SQVTM and CDR2 ANQGSEA. The CDR3 is 13 amino acids. The V end was cut by 8 bases, the J end by 3 bases, with 14 bases between. CDR3 in amino acids: CSIRDNHNQPQHF. The CDR3 DNA sequence: TGCAGCATTCGGGACAACCACAATCAGCCCCAGCATTTT.

V is TRBV29-1 and J is TRBJ2-4; the D gene is possibly TRBD1 (6 bases). V was trimmed by 4 bases and J by 7 bases, leaving 14 bases between them. Germline assignment: CDR1 SQVTM and CDR2 ANQGSEA. There are 13 residues in the CDR3. The CDR3 nucleotides are TGCAGCGTTGCCAGGGGTACTGGGAACATTCAGTACTTC. It codes for CSVARGTGNIQYF.

This clone was counted once. The DNA of the CDR3 is TGTGCCGCTGGGGAGAACTACGAGCAGTACTTC. Translation gives CAAGENYEQYF. The chain combines TRBV19 with TRBJ2-7; TRBD2 is a possible D gene (5 bases). This CDR3 has 11 amino acids. The ends were cut back, 11 bases at V and 3 bases at J, with 11 bases in the middle. Germline CDR1 and CDR2: LNHDA and SQIVND (reference sequence).

About this clone: A junction end diverges from the germline sequence, so it may reflect a read error. The rearrangement uses TRBV7-9 and TRBJ2-5, with D unclear. Germline V gene sequence: CDR1 SEHNR, CDR2 FQNEAQ (reference sequence). CDR3 length: 13 amino acids. CDR3 amino acids: CAGSQELGETQYF. As DNA, the CDR3 is TGTGCCGGCAGCCAGGAACTGGGAGAGACCCAGTACTTC.

The J gene is TRBJ2-5, the V gene TRBV19; 10 bases map to TRBD2. J lost 4 bases, V lost 6 bases, and 2 bases had no gene match. Germline loops: CDR1 LNHDA, CDR2 SQIVND (reference sequence). The CDR3 is 13 residues long. CDR3: CASRLAGAETQYF. In DNA, the CDR3 is TGTGCCAGTAGGCTAGCGGGAGCAGAGACCCAGTACTTC. The variable domain in full, completed from reference TRBV19 and TRBJ2-5, reads DGGITQSPKYLFRKEGQNVTLSCEQNLNHDAMYWYRQDPGQGLRLIYYSQIVNDFQKGDIAEGYSVSREKKESFPLTVTSAQKNPTAFYLCASRLAGAETQYFGPGTRLLVL.

This chain links TRBV10-3 with TRBJ2-1, with a weak D call TRBD2 (5 bases). Germline loops: CDR1 ENHRY, CDR2 SYGVKD. Trimming pared 6 bases from V and 7 bases from J, leaving 16 bases between. This CDR3 contains 14 residues. CDR3 DNA sequence: TGTGCCATCAGCCTCATGAACCCGGGAAATGAGCAGTTCTTC. Protein sequence: CAISLMNPGNEQFF.

This chain links TRBV11-3 with TRBJ2-6, with 8 bases fitting TRBD2. J was trimmed by 3 bases and V by 6 bases; bases with no gene match: 4. Germline loops: CDR1 SGHNT, CDR2 YENEEA. This CDR3 is built from 15 residues. CDR3 nucleotide sequence: TGTGCCAGCAGAAGAGCGGGAGTTGGGGCCAACGTCCTGACTTTC. Encoded protein: CASRRAGVGANVLTF.

V and J are TRBV19 and TRBJ1-5, with 7 bases that match TRBD1. Germline CDR1 is LNHDA and CDR2 is SQIVND (reference sequence). V gave up 4 bases and J gave up 6 bases; unmatched junction bases: 12. The length of the CDR3 is 16 residues. The CDR3 is CASSTTGVSLGQPQHF. CDR3 bases: TGTGCCAGTAGTACTACAGGGGTCTCCCTCGGTCAGCCCCAGCATTTT.

The chain is built from TRBV27 and TRBJ1-2; the D is unclear. V lost 1 base to trimming and J lost 6 bases, with 12 bases between them. CDR1 is MNHEY, CDR2 SMNVEV, per germline (reference sequence). This CDR3 has 14 residues. CDR3 in DNA: TGTGCCAGCAGTTTATTGGCGGATAGAGATGGCTACACCTTC. Translated, it gives CASSLLADRDGYTF.

This rearrangement joins TRBV11-2 to TRBJ2-3; D perhaps matches TRBD1 (6 bases). Between the trimmed V and J ends, which lost 5 bases and 0 bases, there was a span of 9 bases. In germline, CDR1 is SGHAT, CDR2 FQNNGV. CDR3 length: 14 amino acids. CDR3 loop: CASSQGSSTDTQYF. As DNA, the CDR3 is TGTGCCAGCAGCCAGGGGTCTAGCACAGATACGCAGTATTTT.

In DNA, the CDR3 is TGTGCCTGGAGGCGATATATGGACAGTCTAAGCTCTGGAAACACCATATATTTT. Protein sequence: CAWRRYMDSLSSGNTIYF. This sequence joins TRBV30 and TRBJ1-3; D may be TRBD1 (6 bases). Per the germline V gene, CDR1 is GTSNPN and CDR2 is SVGIG (reference sequence). V lost 3 bases and J 0 bases, leaving 21 bases between the germline ends. The CDR3 consists of 18 residues.

The gene calls are TRBV5-1 and TRBJ1-1; 9 positions match TRBD1. The length of the CDR3 is 14 residues. CDR1 and CDR2 from the germline V gene are SGHRS and YFSETQ. V lost 4 bases, J lost 5 bases, and 6 bases stayed unmatched. The CDR3 spells CASSRQGDRTEAFF. The CDR3 region has the DNA TGCGCCAGCAGCAGACAGGGGGATCGGACTGAAGCTTTCTTT.

The V gene is TRBV30, the J gene TRBJ1-1; 9 positions agree with TRBD1. V shed 7 bases, J shed 8 bases, and the junction held 11 bases outside the gene matches. Germline V CDR1 and CDR2: GTSNPN, SVGIG (reference sequence). This CDR3 has 13 residues. CDR3 protein: CASRWGQGAEAFF. CDR3 DNA sequence: TGTGCCTCCCGATGGGGACAGGGAGCCGAAGCTTTCTTT.